What follows are 8 T cell receptor beta chains derived from one specimen sequenced in a study of cytotoxic CD8 clonotypes in ibrutinib-treated CLL. Using immunoSEQ multiplex PCR, the repertoire was profiled, and TCRdb retains in-frame clones only, with some absent. The profile shows around 310,000 clones, about 77% of them singletons. Sequenced here: PBMCs, sampled before ibrutinib treatment. These receptor sequences come from a human donor with chronic lymphocytic leukemia.

J is TRBJ1-4 and V is TRBV7-9; D is ambiguous. CDR1 is SEHNR and CDR2 is FQNEAQ in the germline V gene (reference sequence). Trimming removed 8 bases from V and 8 bases from J, with 6 bases in between. CDR3 length: 10 residues. The CDR3 coding sequence is TGTGCCAGCGCCACCGAAAAACTGTTTTTT. This sequence encodes CASATEKLFF.

The rearrangement uses TRBV5-6 and TRBJ2-7; D not certain. There are 14 residues in the CDR3. Trimming removed 4 bases at V and 0 bases at J, with 11 bases between. Germline CDR1 and CDR2: SGHDT and YYEEEE. CDR3 sequence (DNA): TGTGCCAGCAGCCCTCAACTGAGCTCCTACGAGCAGTACTTC. This encodes CASSPQLSSYEQYF.

About this clone: No DNA is shown, since the ends of the CDR3 on it are uncertain; the CDR3 is the one TCRdb lists. This chain connects TRBV30 to TRBJ1-2; the table gives TRBD1 as D, unverified against the DNA. The V gene's germline CDR1 is GTSNPN and CDR2 SVGIG (reference sequence). The CDR3 is 13 residues long, counting both termini. The CDR3 reads CAWSVGTGASGTF.

The gene calls are TRBV5-1 and TRBJ1-3; no firm D call. Germline V CDR1 and CDR2: SGHRS, YFSETQ. Trimming left V 4 bases short and J 0 bases short, with 11 bases between. This CDR3 region has 15 residues. As DNA, the CDR3 is TGCGCCAGCAGCATCCTGGGCAGCTCTGGAAACACCATATATTTT. It translates to CASSILGSSGNTIYF.

The chain carries TRBV14 and TRBJ2-7, with 12 bases matching TRBD2. J gave up 0 bases and V 3 bases, and 3 bases lay outside the gene matches. Looked up from germline, CDR1 is SGHDN and CDR2 is FVKESK. This CDR3 has 16 residues. The CDR3 DNA reads TGTGCCAGCAGCCACAGACTAGCGGGAGCCTCCTACGAGCAGTACTTC. This translates into CASSHRLAGASYEQYF. Supplemented by reference TRBV14 and TRBJ2-7, the full variable domain reads EAGVTQFPSHSVIEKGQTVTLRCDPISGHDNLYWYRRVMGKEIKFLLHFVKESKQDESGMPNNRFLAERTGGTYSTLKVQPAELEDSGVYFCASSHRLAGASYEQYFGPGTRLTVT.

V gene TRBV4-3 combines with J gene TRBJ2-1, with D unclear. V was cut by 5 bases and J by 4 bases, with 6 bases left in between. CDR1 is LGHNA and CDR2 is YSLEER in the germline V gene. The CDR3 has 12 amino acids. The CDR3 region has the DNA TGCGCCAGCAGCTCTTTATACAATGAGCAGTTCTTC. This encodes CASSSLYNEQFF.

This sequence joins TRBV11-2 and TRBJ2-7, with D possibly matching TRBD2 (6 bases). V lost 2 bases to trimming and J lost 5 bases, with 28 bases between them. Germline assignment: CDR1 SGHAT and CDR2 FQNNGV. The CDR3 contains 19 residues. The CDR3 loop reads CASSLFHRRKRVLHNEQYF. In DNA form, the CDR3 reads TGTGCCAGCAGCTTATTTCATCGGCGGAAGCGGGTGCTGCATAACGAGCAGTACTTC.

This chain uses TRBV30 with TRBJ1-1; 8 bases agree with TRBD1. With 3 bases clipped from V and 7 bases from J, the junction kept 16 bases outside the gene matches. The CDR3 covers 16 residues. Germline V gene data show CDR1 as GTSNPN and CDR2 as SVGIG (reference sequence). CDR3 protein: CAWSDLDRVRWNEAFF. The CDR3 DNA follows: TGTGCCTGGAGCGACCTGGACAGGGTTCGGTGGAATGAAGCTTTCTTT.